This T cell receptor (beta chain) was profiled in a study of vaccination effects on CD4 cells after COVID-19. Repertoires were generated with immunoSEQ multiplex PCR, while TCRdb's copy carries only in-frame clones and drops some. The sample holds roughly 63,000 clones, under 90% seen once. The V end lost 5 bases, the J end lost 0 bases, and 12 bases lay between the germline ends. The CDR3 is 15 amino acids. CDR1 is MGHRA, CDR2 YSYEKL, per germline. With regard to this clone: Its matching antigen is unknown.

Sequencing followed a ViraFEST assay step that expanded antigen-specific CD4+ T cells with viral peptide pools. When around 10 days of culture had elapsed, CD4+ T cells were isolated. The healthy vaccine recipients, who had no prior SARS-CoV-2 infection, showed negative nucleocapsid antibodies. Each well held two million PBMC cultured with about 10 ug/ml peptides and about 10 IU/ml IL-2. The sequencing here drew on CD4+ T cells from PBMCs cultured with SARS-CoV-2 spike peptides, taken before COVID-19 vaccination. This chain connects TRBV4-1 to TRBJ2-3; D unresolved. The TCR comes from a human donor who received a COVID-19 vaccine. CDR3 loop: CASSKVGQSTDTQYF. The CDR3 DNA follows: TGCGCCAGCAGCAAAGTTGGGCAGAGCACAGATACGCAGTATTTT.